Detailed here is one TCR beta chain. The sample is drawn from a study of sequential checkpoint blockade in melanoma. Study-wide background: TCRβ was sequenced from DNA of approximately 91 pretreatment tumors. Matched biopsies came pretreatment and at week 13 for about 24 patients.

Treatment described: randomized to nivolumab then ipilimumab (arm A) or the reverse (arm B). None of the patients previously received DNA-damaging chemotherapy. In germline, CDR1 is WSHSY, CDR2 SAAADI. This CDR3 is built from 16 residues. The V end lost 4 bases, the J end lost 4 bases, and 17 bases lay between the germline ends. Measured with immunoSEQ multiplex PCR; TCRdb has only the in-frame clones, and not every one. Seen here are about 9,600 clones, about 25% observed once, and the top ten hold about a sixth. The source of this sequence is a human donor with melanoma. The genes are TRBV10-2 and TRBJ1-5; D unresolved. The starting material was tumor tissue (inferred from file names), obtained from a patient given nivolumab and ipilimumab in sequence. The DNA for the CDR3 is TGCGCCAGCAGTGGTGTAATGGGATTCGTAAATCAGCCCCAGCATTTT. Its translation: CASSGVMGFVNQPQHF.